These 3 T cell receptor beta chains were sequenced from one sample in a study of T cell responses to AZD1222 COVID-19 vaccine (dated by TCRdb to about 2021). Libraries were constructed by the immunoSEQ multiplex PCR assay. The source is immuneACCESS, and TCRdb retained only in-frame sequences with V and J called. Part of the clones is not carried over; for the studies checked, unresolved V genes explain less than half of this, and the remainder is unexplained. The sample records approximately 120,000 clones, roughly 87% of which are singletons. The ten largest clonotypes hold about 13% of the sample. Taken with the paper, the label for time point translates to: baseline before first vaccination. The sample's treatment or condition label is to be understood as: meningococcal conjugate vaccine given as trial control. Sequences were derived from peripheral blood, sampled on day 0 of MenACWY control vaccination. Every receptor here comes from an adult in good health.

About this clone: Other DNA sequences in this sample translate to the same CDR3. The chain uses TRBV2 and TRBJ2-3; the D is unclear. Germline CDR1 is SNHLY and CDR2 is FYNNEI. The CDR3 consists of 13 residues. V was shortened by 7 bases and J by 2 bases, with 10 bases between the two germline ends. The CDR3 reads CASNGEYTDTQYF. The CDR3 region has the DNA TGTGCCAGCAATGGGGAATACACAGATACGCAGTATTTT.

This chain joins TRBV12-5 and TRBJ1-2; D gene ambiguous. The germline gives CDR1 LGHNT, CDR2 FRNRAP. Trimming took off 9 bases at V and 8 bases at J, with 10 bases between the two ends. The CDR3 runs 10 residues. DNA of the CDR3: TGTGCTAGCCCTTCTCCAGGCTACACCTTC. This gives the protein CASPSPGYTF. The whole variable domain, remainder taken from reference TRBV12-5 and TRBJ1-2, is DARVTQTPRHKVTEMGQEVTMRCQPILGHNTVFWYRQTMMQGLELLAYFRNRAPLDDSGMPKDRFSAEMPDATLATLKIQPSEPRDSAVYFCASPSPGYTFGSGTRLTVV.

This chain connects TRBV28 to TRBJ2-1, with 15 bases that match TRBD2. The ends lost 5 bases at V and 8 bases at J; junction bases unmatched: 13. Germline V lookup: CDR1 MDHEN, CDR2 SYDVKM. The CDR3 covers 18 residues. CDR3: CASSPWTSGGASVDEQFF. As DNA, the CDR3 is TGTGCCAGCAGTCCGTGGACTAGCGGGGGGGCCTCGGTGGATGAGCAGTTCTTC.